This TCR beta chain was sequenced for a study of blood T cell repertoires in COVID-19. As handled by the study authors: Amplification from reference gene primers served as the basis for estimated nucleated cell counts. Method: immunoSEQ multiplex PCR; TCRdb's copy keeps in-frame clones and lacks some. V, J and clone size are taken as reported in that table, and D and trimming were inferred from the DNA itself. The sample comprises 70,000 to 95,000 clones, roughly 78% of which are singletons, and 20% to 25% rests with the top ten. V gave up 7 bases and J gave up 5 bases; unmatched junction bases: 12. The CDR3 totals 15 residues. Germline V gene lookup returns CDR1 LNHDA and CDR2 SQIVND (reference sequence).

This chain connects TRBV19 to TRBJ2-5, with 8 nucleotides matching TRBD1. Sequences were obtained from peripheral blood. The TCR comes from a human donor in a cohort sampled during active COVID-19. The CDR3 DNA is TGTGCCAGTATGATGGCCAGGGGGCCGGATGAGACCCAGTACTTC. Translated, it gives CASMMARGPDETQYF. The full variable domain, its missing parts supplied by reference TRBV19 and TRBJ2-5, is DGGITQSPKYLFRKEGQNVTLSCEQNLNHDAMYWYRQDPGQGLRLIYYSQIVNDFQKGDIAEGYSVSREKKESFPLTVTSAQKNPTAFYLCASMMARGPDETQYFGPGTRLLVL.